This T cell receptor beta chain was sequenced in a study of T cells in narcolepsy. The protocol was immunoSEQ multiplex PCR, while the TCRdb copy is restricted to in-frame clones and leaves out a portion. The sample lists about 33,000 clones; roughly 88% were seen once. The germline CDR1 and CDR2 sequences are LNHNV and YYDKDF (reference sequence). The CDR3 is 13 residues long. V lost 0 bases and J lost 5, with 6 bases in between. Points on this clone: What it binds is not known.

Study-level points and caveats: No autoreactive T cell clone sequences appeared in some memory CD4+ repertoires. Autoreactive HCRT-specific and TRIB2-specific clonotypes were marked in same-patient CSF-versus-blood CD4+ comparisons.

Sequencing was performed on CD45RA- memory CD4+ T cells from PBMCs. The chain is built from TRBV15 and TRBJ2-3; D remains unclear. This TCR was recovered from a human donor with narcolepsy. The CDR3 loop is CATSRDRVDTQYF. The CDR3 nucleotides are TGTGCCACCAGCAGAGATAGAGTAGATACGCAGTATTTT.